This TCR beta chain was profiled in a study of blood T cell repertoires in COVID-19. The table came from immunoSEQ multiplex PCR; TCRdb's copy has only in-frame clones and leaves some out. The sample contains 95,000 to 110,000 clones, about 80% of which appear only once. CDR3 length equals 14 residues. CDR1 is LNHDA, CDR2 SQIVND, per germline (reference sequence). The V end lost 3 bases, the J end lost 0 bases, and 7 bases lay between the germline ends. Material: peripheral blood. This receptor was identified in a man in his fifties or sixties with acute or convalescent COVID-19. The gene calls are TRBV19 and TRBJ2-3; tentatively, D is TRBD2 (6 bases). As DNA, the CDR3 is TGTGCCAGTAGTATGGGGACTAGCACAGATACGCAGTATTTT. Encoded protein: CASSMGTSTDTQYF.